This TCR beta chain comes out of a study of T cell responses to AZD1222 COVID-19 vaccine. Overall study results and limits: There were mostly white British donors and more females than males, and clonal diversity was possibly underestimated. Targets within unmutated variant regions were reportedly found for nearly half of spike-specific TCRs. The repertoires were collected only after the peak T cell response.

The V gene's germline CDR1 is MDHEN and CDR2 SYDVKM. Trimming took 2 bases from V and 11 from J, leaving 12 bases between them. The CDR3 loop spans 12 amino acids. The assay was immunoSEQ multiplex PCR, and TCRdb's table has in-frame clones only and misses some. This sample has under 95,000 clones; 75% to 90% occur once, and the top ten carry 1.2% to 1.5%. For this clone: The antigen remains unidentified.

Analysis merged second doses at about 4 or about 12 weeks. The material sequenced was peripheral blood, taken 28 days after the second AZD1222 dose. This chain joins TRBV28 and TRBJ1-1; D possibly corresponds to TRBD1 (5 bases). The TCR originated in an adult who received the AZD1222 COVID-19 vaccine. CDR3 in DNA: TGTGCCAGCAGTTTAGGGGGGAGTGAGGCTTTCTTT. Translation: CASSLGGSEAFF.